These 20 T cell receptor beta chains share one sample of origin, sequenced in a study of blood T cells in healthy people across ages. It was with a sample-barcoded 5' primer and a J-beta primer mix that a second PCR of roughly 7 to 12 cycles was run. One entry per CDR3 protein, called by TCRdb with MiXCR from the 5' RACE reads. Found here are 700,000 to 900,000 distinct CDR3 sequences, around 24% of them singletons; the top ten hold about 2.9%. These records were also assigned to another study, of T cells of mothers and their children.

Source material: blood. All receptors come from a boy younger than 18 in good health.

This chain uses TRBV9 with TRBJ2-3; no firm D call. The germline V gene encodes CDR1 SGDLS and CDR2 YYNGEE. Trimming cost V 1 base and J 2 bases, with 14 bases left between them. This CDR3 contains 16 residues. The CDR3 here is CASSVTDGPLTDTQYF. The CDR3 DNA reads TGTGCCAGCAGCGTAACGGACGGGCCCCTCACAGATACGCAGTATTTT.

The V and J genes are TRBV2 and TRBJ1-5; D remains unclear. The germline gives CDR1 SNHLY, CDR2 FYNNEI. V was trimmed by 7 bases and J by 4 bases, leaving 11 bases between them. The CDR3 consists of 13 residues. The CDR3 loop is CASTGGINQPQHF. The CDR3 DNA follows: TGTGCCAGCACTGGTGGTATTAATCAGCCCCAGCATTTT.

The rearrangement links TRBV11-2 to TRBJ1-1; 7 positions match TRBD1. Germline V CDR1 and CDR2: SGHAT, FQNNGV. This CDR3 has 15 residues. Trimming at V came to 1 base and at J to 0 bases, leaving 2 bases not matched to a gene. DNA of the CDR3: TGTGCCAGCAGCTTAGGGGACAGTATGAACACTGAAGCTTTCTTT. This translates into CASSLGDSMNTEAFF.

CDR3 amino acids: CASSLGELWTQYF. Here the CDR3 DNA reads TGTGCCAGCAGCCTAGGGGAGCTTTGGACCCAGTACTTC. The V gene is TRBV11-2, the J gene TRBJ2-5; D could derive from TRBD1 or TRBD2 (5 bases each). Germline assignment: CDR1 SGHAT and CDR2 FQNNGV. Trimming took off 5 bases at V and 7 bases at J, with 14 bases between the two ends. The CDR3 runs to 13 residues.

This chain links TRBV4-1 with TRBJ1-1, with D tentatively TRBD1 (5 bases). CDR1 and CDR2 from the germline V gene are MGHRA and YSYEKL. This CDR3 has 15 residues. Between the trimmed V and J ends, which lost 4 bases and 0 bases, there was a span of 12 bases. CDR3 coding DNA: TGCGCCAGCAGCCCTCAGGGAGGAATGAACACTGAAGCTTTCTTT. Its translation is CASSPQGGMNTEAFF.

This clonotype has a handful of counts. The CDR3 bases are TGCGCCAGCAGCCGAGGGAGGCCCCTCCCGGGCACCGGGGAGCTGTTTTTT. Its translation is CASSRGRPLPGTGELFF. This sequence joins TRBV4-1 and TRBJ2-2; D is perhaps TRBD2 (6 bases). Trimming pared 4 bases from V and 4 bases from J, leaving 19 bases between. The CDR3 is made up of 17 amino acids. CDR1 is MGHRA, CDR2 YSYEKL, per germline.

As to this clonotype: A junction boundary mismatches the germline segment, possibly from a read error. The chain carries TRBV3-1 and TRBJ1-2; no clear D gene. CDR3 length equals 14 residues. Looked up from germline, CDR1 is LGHDT and CDR2 is YNNKEL (reference sequence). The CDR3 bases are TGTGCCGGCAGCCAAGATGATGCTGCCCTTGGCTACACCTTC. Translating gives CAGSQDDAALGYTF.

The chain carries TRBV11-2 and TRBJ2-7; 9 bases are a match to TRBD1. The DNA matches TRBJ2-1 better at its end, which makes the J call doubtful. The CDR3 runs 16 residues. Germline V gene lookup returns CDR1 SGHAT and CDR2 FQNNGV. The CDR3 DNA sequence: TGTGCCAGCAAACAGGGGGCCTACCTCTTACGCAATGAGCAGTTCTTC. Translating it yields CASKQGAYLLRNEQFF.

V gene TRBV7-9 combines with J gene TRBJ1-6, with TRBD1 matching over 8 bases. CDR1 SEHNR and CDR2 FQNEAQ come from the germline V gene (reference sequence). This CDR3 comprises 17 residues. V dropped 5 bases and J dropped 7; count of bases not matched to a gene: 13. The CDR3 loop reads CASSGGFQGARNSPLHF. DNA for the CDR3: TGTGCCAGCAGCGGGGGCTTCCAGGGGGCGCGGAATTCACCCCTCCACTTT.

This chain connects TRBV5-1 to TRBJ2-2; 9 bases fit TRBD2. Germline CDR1 is SGHRS and CDR2 is YFSETQ. CDR3 size: 17 residues. Losses at the gene ends were 0 bases for V and 5 bases for J; bases not matched to a gene: 8. The CDR3 sequence: CASSLARSSGATGELFF. The CDR3 coding sequence is TGCGCCAGCAGCTTGGCCAGGTCTAGCGGGGCGACCGGGGAGCTGTTTTTT. Variable domain in full (rest from reference TRBV5-1 and TRBJ2-2): KAGVTQTPRYLIKTRGQQVTLSCSPISGHRSVSWYQQTPGQGLQFLFEYFSETQRNKGNFPGRFSGRQFSNSRSEMNVSTLELGDSALYLCASSLARSSGATGELFFGEGSRLTVL.

The sample holds a few counts of this clonotype. The J gene is TRBJ2-5, the V gene TRBV29-1; 7 bases match TRBD2. The J call may be mistaken, given a closer DNA end match to TRBJ2-7. This CDR3 comprises 13 residues. CDR1 is SQVTM and CDR2 is ANQGSEA in the germline V gene. The CDR3 sequence is CSVPRGDSYEQYF. In nucleotides, the CDR3 is TGCAGCGTTCCCCGGGGGGATAGCTACGAGCAGTACTTC.

The gene calls are TRBV4-1 and TRBJ2-5; weak D call: TRBD2 (7 bases). Germline V gene data show CDR1 as MGHRA and CDR2 as YSYEKL. This CDR3 has 15 residues. Trimming cost V 0 bases and J 5 bases, with 13 bases left between them. The CDR3 bases are TGCGCCAGCAGCCAAGACCCAGGGGAGGGGGAGACCCAGTACTTC. Encoded protein: CASSQDPGEGETQYF.

This chain joins TRBV27 and TRBJ2-1; D ambiguous. The germline V gene encodes CDR1 MNHEY and CDR2 SMNVEV (reference sequence). Trimming took off 2 bases at V and 0 bases at J, with 11 bases between the two ends. The CDR3 extends over 16 amino acids. CDR3 amino acids: CASSLISFSSYNEQFF. CDR3 DNA sequence: TGTGCCAGCAGTTTAATCAGCTTTAGCTCCTACAATGAGCAGTTCTTC.

This clonotype was detected a few times. The chain is built from TRBV12-3 or TRBV12-4 and TRBJ2-5; tentatively, D is TRBD1 (6 bases). Trimming took 3 bases from V and 4 from J, leaving 12 bases between them. The CDR3 runs to 14 residues. CDR3: CASSFLEGGETQYF. In nucleotides, the CDR3 is TGTGCCAGCAGTTTTTTGGAAGGGGGAGAGACCCAGTACTTC.

In its sample, this clonotype was seen a few times. This sequence joins TRBV11-2 and TRBJ2-5, with 11 bases matching TRBD2. The J call may be in error: the DNA end matches TRBJ2-7 better. From germline, CDR1 is SGHAT and CDR2 FQNNGV. The CDR3 totals 15 residues. CDR3 region: CASSMGLAVSYEQYF. The CDR3 bases are TGTGCCAGCAGCATGGGACTAGCGGTCTCCTACGAGCAGTACTTC.

The chain has TRBV25-1 and TRBJ2-5, with 12 bases identical to TRBD2. Judging by the DNA end, TRBJ2-1 fits better; the J call may be wrong. Germline V lookup: CDR1 MGHDK, CDR2 SYGVNS. This CDR3 region has 14 residues. The CDR3 region has the DNA TGTGCCAGCAGTACTAGCGGGGGGCCAGATGAGCAGTTCTTC. Protein product: CASSTSGGPDEQFF.

In the case of this clonotype: An end of the junction differs from the germline gene, which may be a read error. This chain links TRBV20-1 with TRBJ2-5, with TRBD1 as a possible D gene (6 bases). The CDR3 has 11 residues. The germline CDR1 and CDR2 sequences are DFQATT and SNEGSKA (reference sequence). CDR3 sequence (DNA): TGCAGTCCTAGCCAGGGGGAGACCCAGTACTTC. It specifies CSPSQGETQYF.

This clonotype was counted only a few times. The chain recombines TRBV11-2 with TRBJ1-2, with TRBD1 matching over 7 bases. Germline assignment: CDR1 SGHAT and CDR2 FQNNGV. V lost 1 base to trimming and J lost 8 bases; unmatched junction nucleotides: 4. This CDR3 region has 13 residues. DNA of the CDR3: TGTGCCAGCAGCTTAGCTGGACAGGACGGCTACACCTTC. As protein: CASSLAGQDGYTF.

The chain combines TRBV5-1 with TRBJ1-2, with D possibly matching TRBD1 (5 bases). The CDR3 consists of 14 residues. Trimming removed 1 base at V and 5 bases at J, with 12 bases between. Looked up from germline, CDR1 is SGHRS and CDR2 is YFSETQ. Here the CDR3 reads CASSLTGRVYGYTF. The CDR3 nucleotides are TGCGCCAGCAGCTTGACGGGCAGGGTGTATGGCTACACCTTC.

The DNA of the CDR3 is TGTGCCAGCAGTTCCGGACTAGCGGGCCCCTGGGCGTCGGAGACCCAGTACTTC. Amino acids: CASSSGLAGPWASETQYF. The chain links TRBV12-3 or TRBV12-4 to TRBJ2-5, with 11 bases lining up with TRBD2. J lost 5 bases, V lost 4 bases, and 15 bases had no gene match. This CDR3 has 18 residues.